The clone carrying this T cell receptor (beta chain) was seen more than once but under ten times. The antigen is unknown. The data were taken from a study of beta chain features in type 1 diabetes. Regarding the study as a whole: Type 1 diabetes patients had fewer VDJ junction insertions and more deletions. All four CD4+ subsets from Type 1 diabetes patients carried moderately but significantly shorter TCRB CDR3s.

V was pared by 5 bases and J by 2 bases, with 10 bases between. The CDR3 totals 15 residues. CDR1 MDHEN and CDR2 SYDVKM come from the germline V gene. The entirety of the isolated RNA underwent reverse transcription, so expressed TCRB transcripts were sequenced. Libraries were prepared by immunoSEQ multiplex PCR; TCRdb keeps only in-frame clonotypes and omits some of them. The sample holds a few hundred thousand clones, about a fifth seen once. This chain uses TRBV28 with TRBJ2-6; weak D call: TRBD1 (6 bases). Sequenced: naive CD4+ T cells from blood. This TCR came from a woman aged 40 to 50 with type 1 diabetes. Written as DNA, the CDR3 is TGTGCCAGCAGTCCAACAGGGCCTGGGGCCAACGTCCTGACTTTC. Translated, it gives CASSPTGPGANVLTF.